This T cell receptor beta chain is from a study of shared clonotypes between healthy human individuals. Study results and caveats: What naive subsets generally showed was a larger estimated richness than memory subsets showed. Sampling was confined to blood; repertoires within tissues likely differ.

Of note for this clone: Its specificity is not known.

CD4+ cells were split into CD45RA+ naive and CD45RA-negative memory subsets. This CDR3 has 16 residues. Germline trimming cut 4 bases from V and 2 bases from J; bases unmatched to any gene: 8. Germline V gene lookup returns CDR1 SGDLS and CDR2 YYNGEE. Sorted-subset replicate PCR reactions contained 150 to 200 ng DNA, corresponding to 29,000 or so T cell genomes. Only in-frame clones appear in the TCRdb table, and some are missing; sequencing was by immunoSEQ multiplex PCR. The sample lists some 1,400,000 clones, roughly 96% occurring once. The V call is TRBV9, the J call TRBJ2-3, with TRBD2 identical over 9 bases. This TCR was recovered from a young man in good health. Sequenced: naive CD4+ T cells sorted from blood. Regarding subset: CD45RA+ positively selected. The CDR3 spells CASSSGTSLYTDTQYF. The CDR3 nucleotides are TGTGCCAGCAGCTCTGGGACTAGCCTTTACACAGATACGCAGTATTTT.